This T cell receptor beta chain was identified in a study of beta chain features in type 1 diabetes. Isolated RNA was reverse transcribed in full, so expressed TCRB transcripts were sequenced. TCRdb's copy holds only in-frame clones and misses some; the assay was immunoSEQ multiplex PCR. Found here are fewer than 250,000 clones, around 10% of them singletons; the top ten hold less than 0.035%. Every donor provided one heparinised blood draw, which averaged around 120 mL. Trimming at V came to 1 base and at J to 2 bases, leaving 6 bases not matched to a gene. The CDR3 covers 17 residues. CDR1 SEHNR and CDR2 FQNEAQ come from the germline V gene (reference sequence).

The rearrangement joins TRBV7-9 to TRBJ2-3; 10 nucleotides agree with TRBD2. The sample consisted of naive CD4+ T cells from blood. This TCR came from a woman under 30 in good health. The CDR3 protein is CASSLGSSGRATDTQYF. Written as DNA, the CDR3 is TGTGCCAGCAGCTTAGGGTCCAGCGGGAGGGCCACAGATACGCAGTATTTT.